This TCR beta chain came from a study of T-cell memory formation after mild COVID-19. This CDR3 has 15 amino acids. The V and J ends lost 2 bases and 2 bases, in that order; junction bases with no gene match: 5. This clonotype has a handful of counts. The antigen remains unidentified. cDNA libraries for TCR alpha and TCR beta, carrying sample barcodes and UMIs, came from 5'RACE with constant-segment primers. A single record per CDR3 protein comes from TCRdb applying MiXCR to the 5' RACE reads. The table includes roughly 150,000 distinct CDR3 sequences, 14% detected once. General study results and limits: Memory cells collected pre-infection included some clones that later responded, suggesting cross-reactive memory joined.

Specimen: PBMCs or a T cell subset sorted from them (not recorded which). The rearrangement links TRBV12-3 or TRBV12-4 to TRBJ2-7; 8 bases line up with TRBD2. This receptor was obtained from an adult woman who had mild COVID-19 (a few samples of this study predate the infection). Cell type and time point are not known. For the CDR3, the DNA is TGTGCCAGCAGTTTAAGCGGGGGCGGAACCTACGAGCAGTACTTC. It codes for CASSLSGGGTYEQYF.